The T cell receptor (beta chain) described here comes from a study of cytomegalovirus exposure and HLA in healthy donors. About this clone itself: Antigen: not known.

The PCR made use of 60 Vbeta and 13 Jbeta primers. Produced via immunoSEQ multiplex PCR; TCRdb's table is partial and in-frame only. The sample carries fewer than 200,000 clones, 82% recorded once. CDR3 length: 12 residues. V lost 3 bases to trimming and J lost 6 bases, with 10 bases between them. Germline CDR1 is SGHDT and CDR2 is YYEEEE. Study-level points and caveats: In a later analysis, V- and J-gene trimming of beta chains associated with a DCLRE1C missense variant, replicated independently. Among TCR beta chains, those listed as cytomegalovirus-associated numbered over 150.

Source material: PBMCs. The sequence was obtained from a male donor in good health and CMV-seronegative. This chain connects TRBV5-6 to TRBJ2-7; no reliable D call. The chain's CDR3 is CASSWSIGEQYF. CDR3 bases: TGTGCCAGCAGCTGGTCTATCGGCGAGCAGTACTTC.